This T cell receptor beta chain was captured by sequencing in a study of T cells in Graves' hyperthyroidism and ophthalmopathy. Study results and limitations: Blood also showed most of the thyroid clonotypes that were expanded above 0.001. Onset of ophthalmopathy came a median 6.5 months after the model predicted it. Ophthalmopathy and stable hyperthyroidism were separated by a 13 V-J model.

Under 3 months was the duration of disease in ophthalmopathy patients, who also had a Clinical Activity Score of at least 3 and a NOSPECS grade of at least 4. RNA transcripts gave rise to amplified TCR beta CDR3 regions. Initially, a first-round RT-PCR of the TCR CDR3 employed the HTBI primer set. TCRdb used MiXCR to reprocess the multiplex PCR reads, holding one entry per CDR3 protein. The data contain about 250,000 distinct CDR3 sequences, roughly 22% of them singletons. Germline lookup yields CDR1 LNHNV and CDR2 YYDKDF (reference sequence). V was clipped by 8 bases and J by 12 bases; unmatched bases: 11. The CDR3 loop spans 13 amino acids. This clonotype was seen at least ten times. Its antigen is still unknown.

Sequenced input: blood. This chain links TRBV15 with TRBJ2-1; the match to TRBD2 covers 9 bases. The TCR sequence derives from a woman aged 40 to 55 with Graves' ophthalmopathy. In DNA, the CDR3 is TGTGCCACCCGGCTAGCGGGATCCTTGGTGCAGTTCTTC. Amino acids: CATRLAGSLVQFF.